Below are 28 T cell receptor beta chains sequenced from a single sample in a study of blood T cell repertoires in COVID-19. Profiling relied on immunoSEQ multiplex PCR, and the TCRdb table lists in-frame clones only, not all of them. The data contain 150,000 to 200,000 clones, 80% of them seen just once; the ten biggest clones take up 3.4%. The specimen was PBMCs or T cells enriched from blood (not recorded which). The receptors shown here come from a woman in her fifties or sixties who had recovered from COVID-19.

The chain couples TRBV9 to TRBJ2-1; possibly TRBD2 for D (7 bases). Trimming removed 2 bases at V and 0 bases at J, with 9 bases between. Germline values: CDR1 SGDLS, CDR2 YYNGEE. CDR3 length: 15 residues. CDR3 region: CASSVGGLSYNEQFF. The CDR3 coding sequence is TGTGCCAGCAGCGTGGGGGGGCTCTCCTACAATGAGCAGTTCTTC.

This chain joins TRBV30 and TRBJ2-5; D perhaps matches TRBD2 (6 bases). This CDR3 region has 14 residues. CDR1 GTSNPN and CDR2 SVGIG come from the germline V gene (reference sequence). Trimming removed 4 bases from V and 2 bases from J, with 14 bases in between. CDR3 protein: CAWNRGIAQETQYF. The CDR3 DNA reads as TGTGCCTGGAACCGCGGGATAGCTCAAGAGACCCAGTACTTC.

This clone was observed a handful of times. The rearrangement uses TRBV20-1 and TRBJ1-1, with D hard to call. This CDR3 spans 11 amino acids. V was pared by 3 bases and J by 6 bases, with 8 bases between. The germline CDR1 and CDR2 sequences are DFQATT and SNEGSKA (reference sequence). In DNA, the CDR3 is TGCAGTGCTAGCCCCGGGGCTGAAGCTTTCTTT. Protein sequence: CSASPGAEAFF.

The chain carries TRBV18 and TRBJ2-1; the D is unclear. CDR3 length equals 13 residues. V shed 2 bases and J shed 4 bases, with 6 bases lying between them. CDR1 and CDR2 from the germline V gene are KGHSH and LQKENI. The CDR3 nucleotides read TGTGCCAGCTCACCAGGTCAGTACAATGAGCAGTTCTTC. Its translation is CASSPGQYNEQFF.

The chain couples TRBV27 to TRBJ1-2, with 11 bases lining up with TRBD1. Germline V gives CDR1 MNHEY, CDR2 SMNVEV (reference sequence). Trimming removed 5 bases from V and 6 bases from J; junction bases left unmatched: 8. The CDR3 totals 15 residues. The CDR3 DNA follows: TGTGCCAGCAGTAACCTTGGACAGGGGGCCAATGGCTACACCTTC. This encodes CASSNLGQGANGYTF.

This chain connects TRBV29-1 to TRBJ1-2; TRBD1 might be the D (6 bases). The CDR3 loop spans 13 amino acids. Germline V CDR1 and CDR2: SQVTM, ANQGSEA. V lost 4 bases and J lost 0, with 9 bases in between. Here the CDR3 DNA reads TGCAGCGTTGGGACAGCAGCTAACTATGGCTACACCTTC. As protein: CSVGTAANYGYTF.

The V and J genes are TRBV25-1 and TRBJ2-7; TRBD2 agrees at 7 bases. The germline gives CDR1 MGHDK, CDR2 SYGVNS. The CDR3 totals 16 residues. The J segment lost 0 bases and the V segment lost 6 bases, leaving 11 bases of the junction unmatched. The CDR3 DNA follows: TGTGCCAGCAGCCCAACCCGAGCGGGGTACTCCTACGAGCAGTACTTC. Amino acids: CASSPTRAGYSYEQYF.

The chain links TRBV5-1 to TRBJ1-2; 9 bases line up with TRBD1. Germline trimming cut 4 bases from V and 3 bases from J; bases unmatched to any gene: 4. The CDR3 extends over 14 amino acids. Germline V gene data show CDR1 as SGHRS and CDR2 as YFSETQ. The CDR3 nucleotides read TGCGCCAGCAGCACAGGGGGCGCCTACTATGGCTACACCTTC. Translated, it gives CASSTGGAYYGYTF. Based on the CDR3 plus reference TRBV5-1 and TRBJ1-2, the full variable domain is KAGVTQTPRYLIKTRGQQVTLSCSPISGHRSVSWYQQTPGQGLQFLFEYFSETQRNKGNFPGRFSGRQFSNSRSEMNVSTLELGDSALYLCASSTGGAYYGYTFGSGTRLTVV.

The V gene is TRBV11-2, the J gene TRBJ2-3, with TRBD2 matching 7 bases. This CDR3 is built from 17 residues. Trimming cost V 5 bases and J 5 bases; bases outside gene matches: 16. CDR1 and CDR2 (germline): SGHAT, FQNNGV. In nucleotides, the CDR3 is TGTGCCAGCAGCGAAAGACGTACTAGCGCAGGTGAAGATACGCAGTATTTT. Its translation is CASSERRTSAGEDTQYF.

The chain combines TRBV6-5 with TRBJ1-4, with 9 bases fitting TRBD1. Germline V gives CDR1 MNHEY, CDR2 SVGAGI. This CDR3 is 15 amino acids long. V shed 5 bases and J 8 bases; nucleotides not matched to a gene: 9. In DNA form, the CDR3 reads TGTGCCAGCAGTCTAGCCAGGACAGGGGAAGAAAAACTGTTTTTT. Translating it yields CASSLARTGEEKLFF.

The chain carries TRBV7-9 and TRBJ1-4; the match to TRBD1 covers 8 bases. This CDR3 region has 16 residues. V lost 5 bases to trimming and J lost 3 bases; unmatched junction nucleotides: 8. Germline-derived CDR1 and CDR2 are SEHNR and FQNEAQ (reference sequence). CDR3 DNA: TGTGCCAGCAGCACGCGACAGGGGACAGCTAATGAAAAACTGTTTTTT. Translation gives CASSTRQGTANEKLFF.

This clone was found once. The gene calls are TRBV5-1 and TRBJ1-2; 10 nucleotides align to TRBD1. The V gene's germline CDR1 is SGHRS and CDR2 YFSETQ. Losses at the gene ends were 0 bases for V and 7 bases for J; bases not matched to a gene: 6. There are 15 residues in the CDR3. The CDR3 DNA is TGCGCCAGCAGCTTGGGCCGGGACAGGGGATTTGGCTACACCTTC. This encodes CASSLGRDRGFGYTF.

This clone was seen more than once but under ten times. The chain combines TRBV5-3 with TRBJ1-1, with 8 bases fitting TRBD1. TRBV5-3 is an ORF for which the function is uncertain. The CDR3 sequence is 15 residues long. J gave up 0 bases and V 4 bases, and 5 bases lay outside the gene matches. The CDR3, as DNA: TGTGCCAGAAGCCCCGACAGGGGCATGAACACTGAAGCTTTCTTT. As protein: CARSPDRGMNTEAFF.

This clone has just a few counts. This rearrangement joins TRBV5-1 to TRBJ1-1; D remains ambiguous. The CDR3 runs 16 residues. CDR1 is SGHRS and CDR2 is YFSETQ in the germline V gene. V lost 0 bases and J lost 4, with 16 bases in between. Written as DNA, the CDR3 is TGCGCCAGCAGCTTGGGGTACGGGATGGGCGGCACTGAAGCTTTCTTT. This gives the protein CASSLGYGMGGTEAFF.

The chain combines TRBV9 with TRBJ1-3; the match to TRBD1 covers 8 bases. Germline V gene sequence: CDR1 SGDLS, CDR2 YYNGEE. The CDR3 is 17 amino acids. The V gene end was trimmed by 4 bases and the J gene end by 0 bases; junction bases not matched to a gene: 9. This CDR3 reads CASSIRTGPDSGNTIYF. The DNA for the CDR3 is TGTGCCAGCAGCATTCGGACAGGGCCAGACTCTGGAAACACCATATATTTT.

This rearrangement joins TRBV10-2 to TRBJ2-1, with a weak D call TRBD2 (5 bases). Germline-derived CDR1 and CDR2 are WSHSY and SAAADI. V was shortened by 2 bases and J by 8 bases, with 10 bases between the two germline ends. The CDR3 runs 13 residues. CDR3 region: CASSETFGDEQFF. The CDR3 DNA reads TGCGCCAGCAGTGAGACCTTCGGGGATGAGCAGTTCTTC.

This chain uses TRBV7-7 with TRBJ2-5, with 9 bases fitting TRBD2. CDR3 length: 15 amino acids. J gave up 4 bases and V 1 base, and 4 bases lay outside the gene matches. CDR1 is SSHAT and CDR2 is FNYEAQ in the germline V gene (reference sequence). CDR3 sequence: CASSLGLAEGETQYF. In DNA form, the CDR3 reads TGTGCCAGCAGCTTAGGACTAGCGGAGGGAGAGACCCAGTACTTC.

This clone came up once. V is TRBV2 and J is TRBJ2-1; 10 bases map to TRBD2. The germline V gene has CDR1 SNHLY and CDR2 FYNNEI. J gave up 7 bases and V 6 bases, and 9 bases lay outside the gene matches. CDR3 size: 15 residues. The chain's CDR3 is CASRLAGHGRNEQFF. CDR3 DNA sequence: TGTGCCAGCAGACTAGCGGGGCACGGTAGGAATGAGCAGTTCTTC.

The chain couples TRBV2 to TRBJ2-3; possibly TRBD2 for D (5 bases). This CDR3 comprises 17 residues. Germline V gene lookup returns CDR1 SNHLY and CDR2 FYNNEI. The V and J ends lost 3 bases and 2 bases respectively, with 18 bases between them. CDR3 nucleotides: TGTGCCAGCAGTGATTTATTCTCGGGCGGGTACACAGATACGCAGTATTTT. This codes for CASSDLFSGGYTDTQYF.

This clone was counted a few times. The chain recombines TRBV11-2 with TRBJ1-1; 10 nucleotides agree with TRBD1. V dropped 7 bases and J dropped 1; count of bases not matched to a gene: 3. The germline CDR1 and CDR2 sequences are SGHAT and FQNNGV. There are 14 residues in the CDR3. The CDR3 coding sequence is TGTGCCAGCACCCGGGACAGGGGGAACACTGAAGCTTTCTTT. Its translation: CASTRDRGNTEAFF.

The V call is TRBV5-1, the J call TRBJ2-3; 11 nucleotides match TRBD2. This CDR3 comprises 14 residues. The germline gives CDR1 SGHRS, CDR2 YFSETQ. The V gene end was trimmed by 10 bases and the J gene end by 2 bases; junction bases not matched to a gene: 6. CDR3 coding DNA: TGCGCCGGATCTAGCGGGGGGTCCACAGATACGCAGTATTTT. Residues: CAGSSGGSTDTQYF.

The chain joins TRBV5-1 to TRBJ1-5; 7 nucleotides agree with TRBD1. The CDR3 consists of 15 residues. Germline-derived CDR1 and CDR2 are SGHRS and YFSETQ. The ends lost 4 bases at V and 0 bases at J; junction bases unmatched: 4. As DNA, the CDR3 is TGCGCCAGCAGCCCGGGACAGAATAGCAATCAGCCCCAGCATTTT. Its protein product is CASSPGQNSNQPQHF.

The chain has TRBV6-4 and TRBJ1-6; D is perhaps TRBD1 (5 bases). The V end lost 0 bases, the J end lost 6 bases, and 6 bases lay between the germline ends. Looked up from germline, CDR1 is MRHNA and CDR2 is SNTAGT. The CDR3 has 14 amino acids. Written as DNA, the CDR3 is TGTGCCAGCAGTGACTCGGGGGGTAATTCACCCCTCCACTTT. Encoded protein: CASSDSGGNSPLHF.

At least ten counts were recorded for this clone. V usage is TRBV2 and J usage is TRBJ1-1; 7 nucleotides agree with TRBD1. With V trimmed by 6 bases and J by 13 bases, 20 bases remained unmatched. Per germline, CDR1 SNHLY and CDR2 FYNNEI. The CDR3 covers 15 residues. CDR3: CASSLTWGTDVKLFF. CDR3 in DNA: TGTGCCAGCAGCCTAACCTGGGGGACAGATGTGAAGCTTTTCTTT.

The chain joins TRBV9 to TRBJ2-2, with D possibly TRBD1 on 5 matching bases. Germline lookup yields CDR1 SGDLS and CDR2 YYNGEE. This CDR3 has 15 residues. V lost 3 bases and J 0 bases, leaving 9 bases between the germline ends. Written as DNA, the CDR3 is TGTGCCAGCAGCGCCCGGACAACGAACACCGGGGAGCTGTTTTTT. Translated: CASSARTTNTGELFF.

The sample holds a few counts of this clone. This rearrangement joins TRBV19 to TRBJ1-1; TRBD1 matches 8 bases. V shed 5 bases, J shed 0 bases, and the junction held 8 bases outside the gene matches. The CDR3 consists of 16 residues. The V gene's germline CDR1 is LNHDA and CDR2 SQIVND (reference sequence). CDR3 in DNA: TGTGCCAGTAGTCCCTTTCCGGGACAGGTGAACACTGAAGCTTTCTTT. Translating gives CASSPFPGQVNTEAFF.

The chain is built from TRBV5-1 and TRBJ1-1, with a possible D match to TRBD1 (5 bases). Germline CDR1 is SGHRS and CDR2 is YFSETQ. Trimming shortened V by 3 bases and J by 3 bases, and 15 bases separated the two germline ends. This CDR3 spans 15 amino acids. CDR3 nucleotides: TGCGCCAGCAGCTCCTGGGGAATAGGGGACACTGAAGCTTTCTTT. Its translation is CASSSWGIGDTEAFF.

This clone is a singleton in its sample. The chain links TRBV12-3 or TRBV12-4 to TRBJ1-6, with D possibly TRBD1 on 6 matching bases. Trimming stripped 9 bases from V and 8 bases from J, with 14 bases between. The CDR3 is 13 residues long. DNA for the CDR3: TGTGCCAGTGGGACAAGGAGGTATTCACCCCTCCACTTT. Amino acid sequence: CASGTRRYSPLHF.